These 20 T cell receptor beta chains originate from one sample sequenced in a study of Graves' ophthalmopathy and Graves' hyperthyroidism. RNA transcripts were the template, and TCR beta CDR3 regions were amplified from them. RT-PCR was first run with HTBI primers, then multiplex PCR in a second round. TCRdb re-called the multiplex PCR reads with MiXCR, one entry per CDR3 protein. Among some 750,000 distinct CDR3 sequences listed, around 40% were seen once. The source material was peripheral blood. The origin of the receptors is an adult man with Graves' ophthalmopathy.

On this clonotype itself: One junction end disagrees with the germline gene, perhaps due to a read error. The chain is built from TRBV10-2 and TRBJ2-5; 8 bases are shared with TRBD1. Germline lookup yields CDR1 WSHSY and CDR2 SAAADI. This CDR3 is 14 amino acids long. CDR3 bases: TGTGCCAGCAGCGACAGGGGAGGCAATCAGCCCCAGTACTTC. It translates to CASSDRGGNQPQYF.

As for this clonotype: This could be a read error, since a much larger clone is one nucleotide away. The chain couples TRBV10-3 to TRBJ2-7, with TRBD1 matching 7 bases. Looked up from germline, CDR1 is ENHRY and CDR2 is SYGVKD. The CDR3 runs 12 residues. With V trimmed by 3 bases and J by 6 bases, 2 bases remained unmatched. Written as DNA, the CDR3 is TGTGCCATCAGTGAAACAGGGGTCGAGCAGTACTTC. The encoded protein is CAISETGVEQYF.

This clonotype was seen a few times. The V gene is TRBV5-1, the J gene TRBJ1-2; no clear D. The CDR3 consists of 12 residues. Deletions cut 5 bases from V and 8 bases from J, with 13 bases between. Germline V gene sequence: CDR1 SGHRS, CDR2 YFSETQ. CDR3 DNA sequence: TGCGCCAGCAGTTCGGGCTTACAGGGCTACACCTTC. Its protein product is CASSSGLQGYTF.

As DNA, the CDR3 is TGTGCCAGCAGCCTGCCCGGGACTAGCGGGAGGTACCAAGAGACCCAGTACTTC. It codes for CASSLPGTSGRYQETQYF. The chain carries TRBV7-6 and TRBJ2-5, with 15 nucleotides matching TRBD2. V was clipped by 5 bases and J by 0 bases; unmatched bases: 7. Germline V gene sequence: CDR1 SGHVS, CDR2 FNYEAQ. The CDR3 is 18 amino acids.

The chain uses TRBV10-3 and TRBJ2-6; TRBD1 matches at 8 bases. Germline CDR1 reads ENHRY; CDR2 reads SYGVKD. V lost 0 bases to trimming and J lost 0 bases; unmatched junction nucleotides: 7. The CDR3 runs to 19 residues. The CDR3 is CAISESTGVMPSGANVLTF. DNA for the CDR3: TGTGCCATCAGTGAGTCGACAGGGGTGATGCCCTCTGGGGCCAACGTCCTGACTTTC.

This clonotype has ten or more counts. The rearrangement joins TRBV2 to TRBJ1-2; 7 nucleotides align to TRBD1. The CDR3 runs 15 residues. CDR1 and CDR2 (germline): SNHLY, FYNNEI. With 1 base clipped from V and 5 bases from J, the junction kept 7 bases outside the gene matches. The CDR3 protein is CASSEVRGQIYGYTF. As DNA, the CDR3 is TGTGCCAGCAGTGAAGTCCGGGGACAGATTTATGGCTACACCTTC.

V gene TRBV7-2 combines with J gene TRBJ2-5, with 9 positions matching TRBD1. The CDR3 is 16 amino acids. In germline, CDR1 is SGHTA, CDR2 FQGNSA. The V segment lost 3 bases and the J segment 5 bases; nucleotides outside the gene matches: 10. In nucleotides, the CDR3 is TGTGCCAGCAGCTTGGAAGGACAGGGGAGGAGCGAGACCCAGTACTTC. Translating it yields CASSLEGQGRSETQYF.

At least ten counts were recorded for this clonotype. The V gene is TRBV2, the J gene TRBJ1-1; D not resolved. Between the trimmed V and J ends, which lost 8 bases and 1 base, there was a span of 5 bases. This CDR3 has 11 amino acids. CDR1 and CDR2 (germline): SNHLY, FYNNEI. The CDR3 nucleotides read TGTGCCAGCGAGGGGAACACTGAAGCTTTCTTT. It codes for CASEGNTEAFF.

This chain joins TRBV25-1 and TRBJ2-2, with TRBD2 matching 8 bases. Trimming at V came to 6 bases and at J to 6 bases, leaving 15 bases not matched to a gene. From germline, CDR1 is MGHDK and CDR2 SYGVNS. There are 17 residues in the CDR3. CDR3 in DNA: TGTGCCAGCAGCCCGACTTTTGCGGGGGGTGGAGCCGGGGAGCTGTTTTTT. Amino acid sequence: CASSPTFAGGGAGELFF. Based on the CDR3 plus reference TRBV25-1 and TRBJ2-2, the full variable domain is EADIYQTPRYLVIGTGKKITLECSQTMGHDKMYWYQQDPGMELHLIHYSYGVNSTEKGDLSSESTVSRIRTEHFPLTLESARPSHTSQYLCASSPTFAGGGAGELFFGEGSRLTVL.

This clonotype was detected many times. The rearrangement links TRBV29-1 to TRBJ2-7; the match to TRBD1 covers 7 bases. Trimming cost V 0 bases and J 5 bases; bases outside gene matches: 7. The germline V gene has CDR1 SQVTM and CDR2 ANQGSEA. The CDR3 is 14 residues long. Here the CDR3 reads CSVEDSGQNHEQYF. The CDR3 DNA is TGCAGCGTTGAAGACTCGGGACAGAACCACGAGCAGTACTTC.

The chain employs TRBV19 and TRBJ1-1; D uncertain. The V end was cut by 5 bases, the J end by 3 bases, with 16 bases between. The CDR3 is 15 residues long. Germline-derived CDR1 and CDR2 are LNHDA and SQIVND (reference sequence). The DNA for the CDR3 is TGTGCCAGTAGTGCTCGACGGCGTGGCGACACTGAAGCTTTCTTT. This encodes CASSARRRGDTEAFF. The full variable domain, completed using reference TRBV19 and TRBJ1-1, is DGGITQSPKYLFRKEGQNVTLSCEQNLNHDAMYWYRQDPGQGLRLIYYSQIVNDFQKGDIAEGYSVSREKKESFPLTVTSAQKNPTAFYLCASSARRRGDTEAFFGQGTRLTVV.

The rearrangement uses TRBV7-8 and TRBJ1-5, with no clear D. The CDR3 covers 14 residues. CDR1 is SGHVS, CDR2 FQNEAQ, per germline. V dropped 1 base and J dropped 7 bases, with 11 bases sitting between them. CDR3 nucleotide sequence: TGTGCCAGCAGCTTAGGTTCATGGTCCCAGCCCCAGCATTTT. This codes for CASSLGSWSQPQHF.

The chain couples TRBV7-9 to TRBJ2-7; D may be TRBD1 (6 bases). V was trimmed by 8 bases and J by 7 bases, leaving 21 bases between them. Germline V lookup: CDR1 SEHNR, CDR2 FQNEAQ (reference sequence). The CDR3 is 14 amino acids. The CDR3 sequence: CASGVPGTPVEQYF. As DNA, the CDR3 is TGTGCCAGCGGGGTTCCCGGGACACCAGTTGAGCAGTACTTC.

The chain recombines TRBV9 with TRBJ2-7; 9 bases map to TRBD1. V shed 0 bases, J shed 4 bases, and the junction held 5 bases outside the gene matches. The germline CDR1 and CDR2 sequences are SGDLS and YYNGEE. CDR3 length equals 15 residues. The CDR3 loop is CASSVETGGWYEQYF. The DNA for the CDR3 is TGTGCCAGCAGCGTAGAAACAGGGGGCTGGTACGAGCAGTACTTC.

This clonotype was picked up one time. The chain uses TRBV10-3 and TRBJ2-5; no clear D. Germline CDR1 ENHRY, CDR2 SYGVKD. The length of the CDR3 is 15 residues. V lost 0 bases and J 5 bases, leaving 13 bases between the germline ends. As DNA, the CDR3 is TGTGCCATCAGTGAGTCTGGGCTAGAGGAGGAGACCCAGTACTTC. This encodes CAISESGLEEETQYF.

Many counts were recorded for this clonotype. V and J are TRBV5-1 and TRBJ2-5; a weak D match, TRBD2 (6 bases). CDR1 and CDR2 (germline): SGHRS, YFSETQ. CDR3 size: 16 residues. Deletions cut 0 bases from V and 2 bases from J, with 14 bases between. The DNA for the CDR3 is TGCGCCAGCAGCTTGGGTGTAAGGGGAGGACAAGAGACCCAGTACTTC. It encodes CASSLGVRGGQETQYF.

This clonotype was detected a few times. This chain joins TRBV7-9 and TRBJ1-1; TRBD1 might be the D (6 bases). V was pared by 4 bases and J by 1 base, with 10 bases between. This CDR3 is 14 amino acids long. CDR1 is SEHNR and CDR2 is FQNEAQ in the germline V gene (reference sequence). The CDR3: CASSSGGKNTEAFF. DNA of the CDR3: TGTGCCAGCAGCTCCGGGGGCAAGAACACTGAAGCTTTCTTT.

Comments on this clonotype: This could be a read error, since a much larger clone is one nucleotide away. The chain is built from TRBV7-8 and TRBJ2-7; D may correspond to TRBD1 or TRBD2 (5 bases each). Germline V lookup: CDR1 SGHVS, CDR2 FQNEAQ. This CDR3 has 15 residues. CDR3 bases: TGTGCCAGCAGCATCGGGGCAGGGTTGGGCTACGAGCGGTACTTC. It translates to CASSIGAGLGYERYF. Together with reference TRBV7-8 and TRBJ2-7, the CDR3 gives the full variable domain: GAGVSQSPRYKVAKRGQDVALRCDPISGHVSLFWYQQALGQGPEFLTYFQNEAQLDKSGLPSDRFFAERPEGSVSTLKIQRTQQEDSAVYLCASSIGAGLGYERYFGPGTRLTVT.

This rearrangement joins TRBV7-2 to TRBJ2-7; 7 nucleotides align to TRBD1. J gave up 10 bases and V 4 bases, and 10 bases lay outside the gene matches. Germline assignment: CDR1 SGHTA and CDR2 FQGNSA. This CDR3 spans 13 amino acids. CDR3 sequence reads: CASSYGTANHQYF. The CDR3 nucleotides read TGTGCCAGCAGCTATGGGACAGCCAATCATCAGTACTTC.

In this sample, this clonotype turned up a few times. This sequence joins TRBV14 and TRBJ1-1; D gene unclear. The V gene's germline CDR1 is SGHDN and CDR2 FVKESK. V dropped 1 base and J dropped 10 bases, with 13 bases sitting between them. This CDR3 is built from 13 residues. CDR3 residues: CASSQARFGRAFF. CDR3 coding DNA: TGTGCCAGCAGCCAAGCGAGGTTCGGGAGAGCTTTCTTT.